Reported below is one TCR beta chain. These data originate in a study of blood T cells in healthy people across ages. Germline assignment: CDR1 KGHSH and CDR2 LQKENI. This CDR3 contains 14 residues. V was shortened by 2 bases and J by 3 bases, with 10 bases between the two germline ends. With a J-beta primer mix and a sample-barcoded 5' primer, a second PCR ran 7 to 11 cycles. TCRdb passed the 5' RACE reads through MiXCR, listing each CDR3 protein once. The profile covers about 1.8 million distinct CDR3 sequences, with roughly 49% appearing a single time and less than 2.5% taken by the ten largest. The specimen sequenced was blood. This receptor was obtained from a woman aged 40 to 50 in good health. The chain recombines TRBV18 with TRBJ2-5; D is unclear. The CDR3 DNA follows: TGTGCCAGCTCACCAGATGTGGCAGAAGAGACCCAGTACTTC. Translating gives CASSPDVAEETQYF.